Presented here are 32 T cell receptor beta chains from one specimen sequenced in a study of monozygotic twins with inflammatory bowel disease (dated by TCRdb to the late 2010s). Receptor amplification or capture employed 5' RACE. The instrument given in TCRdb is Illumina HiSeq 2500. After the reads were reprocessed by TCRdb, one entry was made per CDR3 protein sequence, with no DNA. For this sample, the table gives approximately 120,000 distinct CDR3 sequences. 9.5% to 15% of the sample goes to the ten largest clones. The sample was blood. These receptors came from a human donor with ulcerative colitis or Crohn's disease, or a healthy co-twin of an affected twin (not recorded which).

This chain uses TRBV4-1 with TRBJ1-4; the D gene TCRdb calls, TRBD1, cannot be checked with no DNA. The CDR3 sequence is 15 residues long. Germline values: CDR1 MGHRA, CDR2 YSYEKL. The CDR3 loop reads CASSQTGTVDEKLFF.

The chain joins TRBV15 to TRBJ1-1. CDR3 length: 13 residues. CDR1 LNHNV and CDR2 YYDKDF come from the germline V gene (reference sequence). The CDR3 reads CATSRVPFAEAFF.

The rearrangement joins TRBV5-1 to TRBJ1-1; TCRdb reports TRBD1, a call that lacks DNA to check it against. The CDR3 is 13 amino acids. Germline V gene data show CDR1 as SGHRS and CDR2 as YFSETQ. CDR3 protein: CASSPTGAVEAFF.

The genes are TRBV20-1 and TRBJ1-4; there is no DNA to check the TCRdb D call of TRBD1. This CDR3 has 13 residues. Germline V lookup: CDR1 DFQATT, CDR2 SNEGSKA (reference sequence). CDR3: CSASPGVGEKLFF.

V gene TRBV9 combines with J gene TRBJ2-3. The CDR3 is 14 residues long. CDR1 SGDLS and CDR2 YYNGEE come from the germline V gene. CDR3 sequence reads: CASSISGKADTQYF.

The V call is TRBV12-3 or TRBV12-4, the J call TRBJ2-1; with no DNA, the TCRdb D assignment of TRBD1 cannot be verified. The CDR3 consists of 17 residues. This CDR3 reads CASSLNRPGPNNNEQFF.

CDR3 region: CASSWGWAGSLTF. The chain is built from TRBV27 and TRBJ2-6; TCRdb reports TRBD2, a call that lacks DNA to check it against. Germline lookup yields CDR1 MNHEY and CDR2 SMNVEV (reference sequence). This CDR3 comprises 13 residues.

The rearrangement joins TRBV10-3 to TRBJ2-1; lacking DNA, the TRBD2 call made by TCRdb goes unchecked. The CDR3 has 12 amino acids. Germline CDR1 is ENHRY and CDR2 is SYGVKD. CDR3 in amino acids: CATSDGGDQPFF.

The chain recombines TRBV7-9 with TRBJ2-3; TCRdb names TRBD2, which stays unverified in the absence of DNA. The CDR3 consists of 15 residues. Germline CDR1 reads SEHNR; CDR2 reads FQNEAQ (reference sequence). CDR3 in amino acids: CASNALGKYTDTQYF.

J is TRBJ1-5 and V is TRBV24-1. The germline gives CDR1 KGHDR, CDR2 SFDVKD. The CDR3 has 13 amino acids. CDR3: CATSVGGGQPQHF.

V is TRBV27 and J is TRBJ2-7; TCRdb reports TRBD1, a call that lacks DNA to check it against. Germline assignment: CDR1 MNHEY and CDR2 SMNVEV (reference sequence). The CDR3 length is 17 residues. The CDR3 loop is CASSLRQGRFSDYEQYF.

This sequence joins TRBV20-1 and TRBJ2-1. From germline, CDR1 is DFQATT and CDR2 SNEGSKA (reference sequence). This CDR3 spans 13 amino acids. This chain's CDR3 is CSAPRLESNEQFF.

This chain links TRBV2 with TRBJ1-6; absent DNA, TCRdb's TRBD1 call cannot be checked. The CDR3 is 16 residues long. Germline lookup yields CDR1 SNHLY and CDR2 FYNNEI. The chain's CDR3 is CASRDPRQGSGSPLHF.

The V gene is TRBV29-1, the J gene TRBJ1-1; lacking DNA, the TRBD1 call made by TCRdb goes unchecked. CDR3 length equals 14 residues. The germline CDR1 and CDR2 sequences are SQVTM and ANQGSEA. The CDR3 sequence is CSVEGGRGVTEAFF.

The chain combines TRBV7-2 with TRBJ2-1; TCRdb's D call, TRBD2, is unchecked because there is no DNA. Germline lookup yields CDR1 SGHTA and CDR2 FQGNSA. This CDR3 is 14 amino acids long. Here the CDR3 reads CASSRVGIRNEQFF. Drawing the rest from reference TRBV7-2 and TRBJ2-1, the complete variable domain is GAGVSQSPSNKVTEKGKDVELRCDPISGHTALYWYRQSLGQGLEFLIYFQGNSAPDKSGLPSDRFSAERTGGSVSTLTIQRTQQEDSAVYLCASSRVGIRNEQFFGPGTRLTVL.

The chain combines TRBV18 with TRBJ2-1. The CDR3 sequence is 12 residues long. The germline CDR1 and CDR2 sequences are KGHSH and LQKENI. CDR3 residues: CASSPPANEQFF.

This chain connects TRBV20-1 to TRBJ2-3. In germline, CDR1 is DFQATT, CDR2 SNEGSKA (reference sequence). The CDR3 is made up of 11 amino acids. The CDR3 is CSNRRTDTQYF.

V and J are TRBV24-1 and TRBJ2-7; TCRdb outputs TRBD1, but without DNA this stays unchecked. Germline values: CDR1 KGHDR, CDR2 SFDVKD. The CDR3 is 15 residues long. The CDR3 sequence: CATSDPRTPADEQYF.

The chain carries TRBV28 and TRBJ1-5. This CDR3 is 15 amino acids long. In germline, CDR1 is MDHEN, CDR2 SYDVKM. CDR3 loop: CASSLTLGGGQPQHF.

The CDR3 spells CASSTQGGNIQYF. This chain uses TRBV11-2 with TRBJ2-4; TCRdb's D call, TRBD1, is unchecked because there is no DNA. The germline gives CDR1 SGHAT, CDR2 FQNNGV. The CDR3 consists of 13 residues.

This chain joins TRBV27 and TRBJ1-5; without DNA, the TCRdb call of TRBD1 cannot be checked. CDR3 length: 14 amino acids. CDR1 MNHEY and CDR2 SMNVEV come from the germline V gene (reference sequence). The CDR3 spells CASSVTGSNQPQHF.

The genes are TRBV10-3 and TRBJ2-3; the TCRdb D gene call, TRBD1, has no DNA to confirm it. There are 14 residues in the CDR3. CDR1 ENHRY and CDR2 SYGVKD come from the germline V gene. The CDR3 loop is CAIRLQGSTDTQYF.

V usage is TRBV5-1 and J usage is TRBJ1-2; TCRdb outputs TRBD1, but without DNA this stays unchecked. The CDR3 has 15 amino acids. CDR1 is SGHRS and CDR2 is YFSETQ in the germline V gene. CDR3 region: CASSLVPGADYGYTF.

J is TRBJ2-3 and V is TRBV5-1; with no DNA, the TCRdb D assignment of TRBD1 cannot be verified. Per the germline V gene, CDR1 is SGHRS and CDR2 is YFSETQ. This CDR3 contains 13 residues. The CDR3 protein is CASRRGATDTQYF.

The chain's CDR3 is CASRRRDRHYEQYF. This chain joins TRBV6-1 and TRBJ2-7; TCRdb picks TRBD1, but there is no DNA to check that call. CDR1 and CDR2 (germline): MNHNS, SASEGT. The CDR3 spans 14 residues.

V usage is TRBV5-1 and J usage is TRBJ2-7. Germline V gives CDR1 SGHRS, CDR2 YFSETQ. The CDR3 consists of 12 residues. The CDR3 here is CASSLMDYEQYF.

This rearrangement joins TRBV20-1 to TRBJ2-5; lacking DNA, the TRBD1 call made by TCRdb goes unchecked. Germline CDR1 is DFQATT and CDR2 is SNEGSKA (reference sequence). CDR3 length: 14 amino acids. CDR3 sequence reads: CSATTQGDQETQYF.

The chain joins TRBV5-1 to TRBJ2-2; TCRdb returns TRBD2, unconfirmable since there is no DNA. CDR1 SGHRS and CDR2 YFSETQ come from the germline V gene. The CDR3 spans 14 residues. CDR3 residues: CASSSEAGLGELFF.

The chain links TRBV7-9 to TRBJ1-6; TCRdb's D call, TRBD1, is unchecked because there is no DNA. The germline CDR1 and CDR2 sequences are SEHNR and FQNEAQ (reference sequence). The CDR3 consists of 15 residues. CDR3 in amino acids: CASSDGQGLRSPLHF.

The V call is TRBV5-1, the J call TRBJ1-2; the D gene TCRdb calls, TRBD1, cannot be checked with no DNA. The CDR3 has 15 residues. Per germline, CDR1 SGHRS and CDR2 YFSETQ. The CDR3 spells CASSRAGETQAGYTF.

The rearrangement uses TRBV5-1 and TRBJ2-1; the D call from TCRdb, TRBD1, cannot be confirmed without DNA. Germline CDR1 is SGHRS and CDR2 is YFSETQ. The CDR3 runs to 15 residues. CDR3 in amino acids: CASSLEGTGYNEQFF.

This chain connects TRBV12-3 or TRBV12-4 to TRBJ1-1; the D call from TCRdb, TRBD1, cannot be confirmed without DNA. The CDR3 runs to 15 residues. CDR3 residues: CASRLRDRGDTEAFF.